The present T cell receptor beta chain was sequenced within a study of shared clonotypes between healthy human individuals. Study findings and constraints: Rarefaction indicated that sorted-subset sequencing remained incomplete although depth was large.

Splitting of each subset's genomic DNA was done evenly across several immunoSEQ plates. Assay: immunoSEQ multiplex PCR; the TCRdb copy retains only in-frame clones and omits some. The top ten clones hold 0.36% of a sample with around 2.5 million clones, 93% of them seen once. V lost 1 base to trimming and J lost 4 bases, with 19 bases between them. Per germline, CDR1 LNHDA and CDR2 SQIVND (reference sequence). The CDR3 loop spans 18 amino acids. Splitting the CD4+ cells yielded a CD45RA+ naive subset and a CD45RA-negative memory subset. In regard to this clone: The target antigen is unknown.

Material: naive CD4+ T cells from PBMCs. The subset denotes: CD45RA+ positively selected. The V gene is TRBV19, the J gene TRBJ1-4, with TRBD1 as a possible D gene (6 bases). This sequence was found in a man aged 18 to 29 in good health. Some clones in this sample may be carry-over from other donors' samples. Here the CDR3 DNA reads TGTGCCAGTAGTATAGGGAAAGCGGGGGGGCTTGGTAATGAAAAACTGTTTTTT. Translation: CASSIGKAGGLGNEKLFF.